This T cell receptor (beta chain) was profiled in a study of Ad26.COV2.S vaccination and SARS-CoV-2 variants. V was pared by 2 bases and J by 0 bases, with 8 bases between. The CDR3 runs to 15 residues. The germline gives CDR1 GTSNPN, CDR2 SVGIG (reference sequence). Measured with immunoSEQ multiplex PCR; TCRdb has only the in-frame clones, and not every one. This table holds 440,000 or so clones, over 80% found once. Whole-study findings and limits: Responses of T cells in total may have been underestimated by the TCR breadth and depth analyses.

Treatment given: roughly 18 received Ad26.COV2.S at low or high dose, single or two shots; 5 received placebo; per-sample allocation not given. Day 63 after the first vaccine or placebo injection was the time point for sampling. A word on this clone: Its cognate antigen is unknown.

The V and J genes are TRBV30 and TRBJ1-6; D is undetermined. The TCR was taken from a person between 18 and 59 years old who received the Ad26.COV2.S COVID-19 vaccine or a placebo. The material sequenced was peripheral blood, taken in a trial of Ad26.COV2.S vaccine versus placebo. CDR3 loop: CAWSPLSSYNSPLHF. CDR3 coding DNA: TGTGCCTGGAGTCCATTAAGCTCCTATAATTCACCCCTCCACTTT. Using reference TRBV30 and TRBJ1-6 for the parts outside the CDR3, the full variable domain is SQTIHQWPATLVQPVGSPLSLECTVEGTSNPNLYWYRQAAGRGLQLLFYSVGIGQISSEVPQNLSASRPQDRQFILSSKKLLLSDSGFYLCAWSPLSSYNSPLHFGNGTRLTVT.